This TCR beta chain was retrieved from a study of T cell responses to AZD1222 COVID-19 vaccine. Only in-frame clones appear in the TCRdb table, and some are missing; sequencing was by immunoSEQ multiplex PCR. The table records about 59,000 clones, 84% of them present only once. Study observations and caveats: Spike-specific TCR repertoires showed rising breadth and depth after two AZD1222 doses. Among the donors, most were white British and more were female, and clonal diversity was possibly underestimated.

The CDR3 is made up of 14 amino acids. Trimming removed 5 bases at V and 4 bases at J, with 12 bases between. CDR1 is MDHEN, CDR2 SYDVKM, per germline. Remarks on this clone: What it binds is unknown.

This chain uses TRBV28 with TRBJ1-3; possible D gene TRBD1, 5 bases. This TCR came from an adult in good health. Sample: peripheral blood, taken on day 0 of AZD1222 vaccination. Here the CDR3 reads CASSGPGGGNTIYF. DNA of the CDR3: TGTGCCAGCAGTGGCCCCGGGGGAGGAAACACCATATATTTT.